The present TCR beta chain was sequenced within a study of blood T cell repertoires in COVID-19 (TCRdb year 2020). With respect to the entire study: Collaborator samples came from the United States, Italy and Spain and covered acute and convalescent phases of COVID-19. Where HLA class I and class II types were available, the types were taken from metadata supplied by the sample provider, not from assay-based typing. Samples were obtained from the ongoing ImmuneRACE study (first 160 participants) and from some 1,200 subjects provided by 6 global collaborators. Sample metadata almost always included a de-identified subject ID, COVID-19 status, age in years and sex. The prospective study material was composed of cDNA or gDNA derived from T cells, B-cell-depleted T cells, or PBMCs. The repertoires were released in a freely available public database meant as a resource for research on the immune response to SARS-CoV-2. Deeply sampled blood TCRbeta repertoires from subjects exposed to, actively infected with, or recovered from COVID-19 were included in the dataset. The study at large found these results: The amount of clinical and demographic metadata varied by source and participant and was provided uncurated.

About this clone: Its antigen has not been determined. Base qualities were left out, and no much larger clone turns up one base away.

Samples from volunteer blood donors who had recovered from COVID-19 were contributed by a second Seattle source. Collaborating institutions collected whole blood in K2EDTA tubes following their own protocols. Collaborator samples were shipped for TCRbeta analysis as frozen whole blood, isolated PBMCs, or DNA extracted from either sample type. The CDR1 and CDR2 encoded by the germline V gene (reference sequence) are LNHNV and YYDKDF. Inclusive of the bounding cysteine and phenylalanine, the CDR3 is 16 residues long. CDR3 DNA is the only sequence kept; it has 48 bases, read in frame from the first base. V sheds 3 bases and J sheds 0 bases, leaving 12 bases between their ends. TCRbeta CDR3 regions were amplified from genomic DNA using the immunoSEQ Assay, a bias-controlled multiplex PCR. As for how the authors treated the data: Nucleated cell counts per sample were estimated from amplification of reference gene primers within the assay. Sequence reads were collapsed and filtered to measure the absolute abundance of every unique TCRbeta CDR3 rearrangement. For each sample, productive Simpson clonality was calculated as the square root of Simpson's diversity index over productive rearrangements. TCRdb holds this immuneACCESS table with in-frame rearrangements only. Some clones are missing; in checked studies, unresolved V genes explain under half, and the rest has no known cause. V and J calls plus clone size are reproduced from that table; the DNA served to infer D and trimming. The sample table contains more than 150,000 clones; only one count was recorded for approximately 80% of them. Approximately 13% of the sample belongs to the ten largest clones.

The rearrangement joined TRBV15 to TRBJ1-3; perhaps TRBD1 is the D gene, with 6 bases matching. Sequenced: peripheral blood. The sequence was collected from a middle-aged man who had recovered from COVID-19. The DNA reads as follows: TGTGCCACCAGCAGGCGACAGGCTTCCTCTGGAAACACCATATATTTT. The resulting protein is CATSRRQASSGNTIYF.